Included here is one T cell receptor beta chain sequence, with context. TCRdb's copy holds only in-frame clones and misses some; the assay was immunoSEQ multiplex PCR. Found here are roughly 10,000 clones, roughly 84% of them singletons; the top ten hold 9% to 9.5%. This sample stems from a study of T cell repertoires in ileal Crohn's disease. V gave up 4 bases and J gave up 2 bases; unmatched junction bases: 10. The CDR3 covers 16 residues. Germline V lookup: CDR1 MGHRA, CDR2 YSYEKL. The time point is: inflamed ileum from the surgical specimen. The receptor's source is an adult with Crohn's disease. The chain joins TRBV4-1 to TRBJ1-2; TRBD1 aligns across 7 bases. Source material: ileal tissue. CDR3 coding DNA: TGCGCCAGCAGCCTCCTCAGGGGGGAGAGGAACTATGGCTACACCTTC. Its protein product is CASSLLRGERNYGYTF.